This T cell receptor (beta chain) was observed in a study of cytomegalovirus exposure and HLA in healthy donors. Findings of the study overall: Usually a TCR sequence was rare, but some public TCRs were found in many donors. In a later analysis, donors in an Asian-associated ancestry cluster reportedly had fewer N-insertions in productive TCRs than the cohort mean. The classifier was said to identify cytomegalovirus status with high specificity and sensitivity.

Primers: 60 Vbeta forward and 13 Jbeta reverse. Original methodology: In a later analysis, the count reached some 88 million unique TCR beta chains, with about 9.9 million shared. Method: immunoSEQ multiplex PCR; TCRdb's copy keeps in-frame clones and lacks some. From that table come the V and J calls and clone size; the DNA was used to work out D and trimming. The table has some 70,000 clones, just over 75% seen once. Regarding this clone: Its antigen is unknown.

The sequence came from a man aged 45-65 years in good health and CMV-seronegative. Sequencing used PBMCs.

The CDR3 sequence: CASSPRGLEQFF. In DNA, the CDR3 is TGTGCCAGCTCACCACGGGGACTTGAGCAGTTCTTC. V is TRBV18 and J is TRBJ2-1; possible D gene TRBD2, 6 bases. V was shortened by 1 base and J by 9 bases, with 7 bases between the two germline ends. Per germline, CDR1 KGHSH and CDR2 LQKENI. The CDR3 totals 12 residues. Variable domain in full (rest from reference TRBV18 and TRBJ2-1): NAGVMQNPRHLVRRRGQEARLRCSPMKGHSHVYWYRQLPEEGLKFMVYLQKENIIDESGMPKERFSAEFPKEGPSILRIQQVVRGDSAAYFCASSPRGLEQFFGPGTRLTVL.